One T cell receptor (beta chain) is described in this entry. In the study's own analysis: Nucleated cell number was recorded as an estimate derived from reference gene primer amplification. Libraries were prepared by immunoSEQ multiplex PCR; TCRdb keeps only in-frame clonotypes and omits some of them. V, J and clone size derive from that table, while D and trimming were established from the DNA sequence. The sample includes 170,000 or so clones, over 80% of them seen just once. CDR1 SGHAT and CDR2 FQNNGV come from the germline V gene. The CDR3 runs to 18 residues. The V gene lost 4 bases and the J gene lost 0 bases, with 16 bases spanning the gap. This entry is derived from a study of blood T cell repertoires in COVID-19. Study-level background: From the United States, Italy and Spain came samples of acute and convalescent COVID-19. T cells, B-cell-depleted T cells, or PBMCs provided the cDNA or gDNA that served as material.

The material sequenced was peripheral blood. The TCR originated in a woman aged 55-69 years with acute or convalescent COVID-19. The gene calls are TRBV11-2 and TRBJ2-6, with D perhaps TRBD2 (5 bases). This CDR3 is CASSSRNGLPSGANVLTF. The CDR3 nucleotides read TGTGCCAGCAGCTCTCGAAACGGACTGCCCTCTGGGGCCAACGTCCTGACTTTC.